This is a list of T cell receptor beta chains from one sample in a study of cytomegalovirus exposure and HLA in healthy donors. TCRdb's table, derived via immunoSEQ multiplex PCR, lists solely in-frame clones and lacks some. The sample includes about 98,000 clones, roughly 81% of them seen just once. Sequencing was done on a sample of PBMCs. These receptors came from a man aged 40-49 years in good health and CMV-seronegative. CDR3s leave out the opening cysteine and the closing phenylalanine or tryptophan. A row's size may be missing; if present it is once, few, many or a size class.

size: -; V: TRBV18; CDR3: ASSPKDINYGYT
size: -; V: TRBV28; CDR3: ASSPLDRAGNTIY
size: few; V: TRBV5-3; CDR3: ARRSDRASHNSPLH
size: -; V: TRBV18; CDR3: ASSPPDRKNTGELF
size: -; V: TRBV5-4; CDR3: ASSTGTGGHNEQF
size: -; V: TRBV4-2; CDR3: ASSQDRRGLVGQF
size: -; V: TRBV5-4; CDR3: ASSLQVPYTGELF
size: -; V: TRBV5-1; CDR3: ASSSGQGGSYEQY
size: -; V: TRBV6-5; CDR3: ASSRDRGNVYT
size: few; V: TRBV5-6; CDR3: ASSPKDGENTEAF
size: -; V: TRBV5-1; CDR3: ASSLIVSGGADEELF
size: -; V: TRBV11-2; CDR3: ASSNNRVSYEQY
size: -; V: TRBV19; CDR3: ASSIDGTQLAKNIQY
size: -; V: TRBV28; CDR3: ASITSGLEKTEAF
size: -; V: TRBV27; CDR3: ASRSGTEAF
size: -; V: TRBV9; CDR3: ASTRGRGDEKLF
size: -; V: TRBV4-3; CDR3: ASSQPDRPNTEAF
size: -; V: TRBV7-6; CDR3: ASSLVGGGQGPYGYT